Listed below are T cell receptor beta chains from one sample, sequenced in a study of OX40 agonist ivuxolimab in advanced cancers. Assay: immunoSEQ multiplex PCR; the TCRdb copy retains only in-frame clones and omits some. This table has 60,000 to 70,000 clones, approximately 90% appearing once. The sequencing used CD4+ or CD8+ T cells sorted from blood, collected in a trial of the OX40 agonist ivuxolimab. The source is an adult with an advanced solid tumor such as melanoma, head and neck, liver or kidney cancer. Each CDR3 is given with its conserved first and last residue. A D gene is named only where the DNA matches it firmly. Only part of the rows carry a size: once, few, many, or a class if the clone is expanded.

CDR3nt	CDR3aa	v_gene	abundance	j_gene	d_gene
TGTGCCAGCTTTAATGAAAAACTGTTTTTT	CASFNEKLFF	TRBV28	-	TRBJ1-4	-
TGCGCCAGCAGCTTGACTCCCCCTACCTACAATGAGCAGTTCTTC	CASSLTPPTYNEQFF	TRBV5-1	-	TRBJ2-1	-
TGTGCCAGCAGCCAAGGGGCAGCCTTGAACACCGGGGAGCTGTTTTTT	CASSQGAALNTGELFF	TRBV4-2	once	TRBJ2-2	-
TGTGCCAGCAGTCCCATGAGGGCTGAGCAGTTCTTC	CASSPMRAEQFF	TRBV28	-	TRBJ2-1	-
TGCAGCGGGAAAGCGGGGCCCACAGATACGCAGTATTTT	CSGKAGPTDTQYF	TRBV29-1	-	TRBJ2-3	TRBD2
TGTGCCAGCAGTTTGGGTACGGCGGGACTCTACGAGCAGTACTTC	CASSLGTAGLYEQYF	TRBV7-9	-	TRBJ2-7	-
TGTGCCAGCAGCCAAGGTCGCCTCTATGGCTACACCTTC	CASSQGRLYGYTF	TRBV14	-	TRBJ1-2	-
TGTGCCAGCAACAGTCCCTTTGGGGAGCTGTTTTTT	CASNSPFGELFF	TRBV28	-	TRBJ2-2	-
TGTGCCAGTTCCTTTGACAGGATCTCCTACGAGCAGTACTTC	CASSFDRISYEQYF	TRBV6-5	-	TRBJ2-7	-
TGTGCCAGTAGTGTCCCGGGACAGGGCGCTGGAAACACCATATATTTT	CASSVPGQGAGNTIYF	TRBV19	-	TRBJ1-3	TRBD1